The 15 T cell receptor beta chains given below trace back to one sample, sequenced in a study of shared clonotypes between healthy human individuals. Using immunoSEQ multiplex PCR, the repertoire was profiled, and TCRdb retains in-frame clones only, with some absent. This table holds millions of clones, around nine tenths found once. What was sequenced was naive CD4+ T cells sorted from blood. Subset of the sample: CD45RA+ positively selected. The receptors here all came from a man younger than 35 in good health.

This clone has a handful of counts. This chain connects TRBV30 to TRBJ1-6, with 7 nucleotides matching TRBD1. After removal of 2 bases from V and 6 bases from J, the junction contained 10 bases not matched to a gene. The length of the CDR3 is 16 residues. CDR1 is GTSNPN and CDR2 is SVGIG in the germline V gene (reference sequence). The CDR3 sequence is CAWSIRNRGTNSPLHF. The CDR3 bases are TGTGCCTGGAGTATCCGTAACAGGGGAACTAATTCACCCCTCCACTTT.

The rearrangement uses TRBV29-1 and TRBJ1-1, with no clear D. Germline V gene data show CDR1 as SQVTM and CDR2 as ANQGSEA. V lost 6 bases and J 1 base, leaving 9 bases between the germline ends. This CDR3 region has 12 residues. The CDR3 here is CSVEIQNTEAFF. The DNA for the CDR3 is TGCAGCGTAGAGATCCAGAACACTGAAGCTTTCTTT.

This rearrangement joins TRBV10-2 to TRBJ2-1; 8 bases agree with TRBD2. This CDR3 region has 17 residues. The germline V gene encodes CDR1 WSHSY and CDR2 SAAADI. V lost 0 bases and J lost 3; bases outside the gene matches: 7. The CDR3 sequence is CASSESSGGRFYNEQFF. The DNA for the CDR3 is TGCGCCAGCAGTGAGTCGAGCGGCGGGAGGTTCTACAATGAGCAGTTCTTC.

The genes are TRBV5-6 and TRBJ1-1, with TRBD1 matching 8 bases. The CDR3 spans 17 residues. The germline V gene has CDR1 SGHDT and CDR2 YYEEEE. Germline trimming cut 0 bases from V and 3 bases from J; bases unmatched to any gene: 10. The chain's CDR3 is CASSLGGQVFLDTEAFF. The CDR3 DNA reads as TGTGCCAGCAGCTTGGGGGGACAGGTCTTCCTTGACACTGAAGCTTTCTTT.

This clone has just one count. The chain has TRBV30 and TRBJ2-5; maybe TRBD2 (6 bases). Trimming removed 3 bases at V and 0 bases at J, with 14 bases between. The CDR3 has 15 amino acids. Germline CDR1 is GTSNPN and CDR2 is SVGIG (reference sequence). CDR3 loop: CAWSRGGRDQETQYF. The CDR3 bases are TGTGCCTGGAGCCGGGGAGGCAGGGACCAAGAGACCCAGTACTTC.

This rearrangement joins TRBV6-1 to TRBJ1-2, with D possibly being TRBD1 (6 bases). This CDR3 comprises 14 residues. Germline V gene data show CDR1 as MNHNS and CDR2 as SASEGT. With 3 bases removed from V and 2 bases from J, the gap between germline ends came to 10 bases. The CDR3 region is CASSDDRQNYGYTF. CDR3 bases: TGTGCCAGCAGTGACGACAGGCAGAACTATGGCTACACCTTC.

The gene calls are TRBV11-3 and TRBJ2-7, with D perhaps given as TRBD1 or TRBD2 (5 bases each). The CDR3 has 14 amino acids. V lost 5 bases and J lost 7, with 18 bases in between. The germline CDR1 and CDR2 sequences are SGHNT and YENEEA. CDR3 DNA: TGTGCCAGCAGCCTCGACAGATCTTCGGGAGAGCAGTACTTC. Protein product: CASSLDRSSGEQYF.

Points on this clone: This sample includes further DNA sequences coding for the same CDR3. The chain employs TRBV5-1 and TRBJ1-2; maybe TRBD1 (6 bases). CDR1 is SGHRS, CDR2 YFSETQ, per germline. With 3 bases removed from V and 4 bases from J, the gap between germline ends came to 10 bases. The CDR3 is made up of 13 amino acids. The CDR3 reads CASSSTGSYGYTF. The DNA for the CDR3 is TGCGCCAGCAGCTCAACAGGGTCCTATGGCTACACCTTC. Drawing the rest from reference TRBV5-1 and TRBJ1-2, the complete variable domain is KAGVTQTPRYLIKTRGQQVTLSCSPISGHRSVSWYQQTPGQGLQFLFEYFSETQRNKGNFPGRFSGRQFSNSRSEMNVSTLELGDSALYLCASSSTGSYGYTFGSGTRLTVV.

The rearrangement links TRBV30 to TRBJ2-1, with 10 positions matching TRBD1. V dropped 5 bases and J dropped 9; count of bases not matched to a gene: 7. CDR1 and CDR2 (germline): GTSNPN, SVGIG (reference sequence). CDR3 length: 13 residues. CDR3 nucleotides: TGTGCCTGGGGGGACAGGGGAAGATTTGAGCAGTTCTTC. Encoded protein: CAWGDRGRFEQFF.

This clone has just a few counts. The sample has other DNA sequences that encode this CDR3 too. The chain couples TRBV7-9 to TRBJ2-7; unclear D gene. Germline V lookup: CDR1 SEHNR, CDR2 FQNEAQ (reference sequence). The CDR3 runs to 12 residues. The V gene lost 5 bases and the J gene lost 3 bases, with 8 bases spanning the gap. This CDR3 reads CASSHRGYEQYF. Here the CDR3 DNA reads TGTGCCAGCAGCCATAGAGGCTACGAGCAGTACTTC.

The chain uses TRBV18 and TRBJ1-2; weak D call: TRBD1 (5 bases). The CDR3 has 17 amino acids. V gave up 0 bases and J gave up 3 bases, with 17 bases separating them. CDR1 is KGHSH and CDR2 is LQKENI in the germline V gene. The CDR3 bases are TGTGCCAGCTCACCACCGGCCCGGGGTTTGGGGGACTATGGCTACACCTTC. Encoded protein: CASSPPARGLGDYGYTF.

The chain has TRBV28 and TRBJ1-5; 8 bases match TRBD1. Germline V gives CDR1 MDHEN, CDR2 SYDVKM. CDR3 size: 15 residues. V gave up 7 bases and J gave up 2 bases; unmatched junction bases: 7. CDR3 sequence reads: CASTPGGAGNQPQHF. The CDR3 DNA follows: TGTGCCAGCACCCCAGGGGGCGCAGGCAATCAGCCCCAGCATTTT. Using reference TRBV28 and TRBJ1-5 for the parts outside the CDR3, the full variable domain is DVKVTQSSRYLVKRTGEKVFLECVQDMDHENMFWYRQDPGLGLRLIYFSYDVKMKEKGDIPEGYSVSREKKERFSLILESASTNQTSMYLCASTPGGAGNQPQHFGDGTRLSIL.

Written as DNA, the CDR3 is TGTGCCAGCTCACCAGGGACAGGGGGCGTCTATGAGCAGTTCTTC. Its translation is CASSPGTGGVYEQFF. The chain combines TRBV18 with TRBJ2-1; 12 positions agree with TRBD1. Losses at the gene ends were 2 bases for V and 8 bases for J; bases not matched to a gene: 4. Germline assignment: CDR1 KGHSH and CDR2 LQKENI. This CDR3 region has 15 residues.

The gene calls are TRBV14 and TRBJ2-2; 7 bases align to TRBD2. The CDR3 length is 16 residues. The germline gives CDR1 SGHDN, CDR2 FVKESK. V dropped 4 bases and J dropped 1; count of bases not matched to a gene: 6. The CDR3 protein is CASSPYAGVNTGELFF. The CDR3 region has the DNA TGTGCCAGCAGCCCCTATGCGGGAGTGAACACCGGGGAGCTGTTTTTT.

The rearrangement joins TRBV10-3 to TRBJ1-6, with D unresolved. V lost 7 bases and J 5 bases, leaving 12 bases between the germline ends. The CDR3 is made up of 14 amino acids. Germline CDR1 and CDR2: ENHRY and SYGVKD. In DNA, the CDR3 is TGTGCCATCAAAAGGCAGGAAAATAATTCACCCCTCCACTTT. It translates to CAIKRQENNSPLHF.